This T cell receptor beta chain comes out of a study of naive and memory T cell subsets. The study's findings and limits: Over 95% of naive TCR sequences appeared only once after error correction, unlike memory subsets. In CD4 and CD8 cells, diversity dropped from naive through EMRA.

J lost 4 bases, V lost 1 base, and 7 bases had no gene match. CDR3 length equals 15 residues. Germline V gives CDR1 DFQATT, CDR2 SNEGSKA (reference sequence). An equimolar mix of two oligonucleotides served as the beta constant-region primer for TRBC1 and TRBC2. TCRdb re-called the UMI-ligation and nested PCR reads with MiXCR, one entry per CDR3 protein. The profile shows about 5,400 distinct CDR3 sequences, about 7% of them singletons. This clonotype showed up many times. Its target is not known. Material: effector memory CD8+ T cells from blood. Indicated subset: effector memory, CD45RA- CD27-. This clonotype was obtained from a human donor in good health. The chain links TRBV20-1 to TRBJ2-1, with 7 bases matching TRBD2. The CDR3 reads CSARALASGYNEQFF. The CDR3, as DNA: TGCAGTGCTAGAGCATTGGCTAGCGGATACAATGAGCAGTTCTTC.